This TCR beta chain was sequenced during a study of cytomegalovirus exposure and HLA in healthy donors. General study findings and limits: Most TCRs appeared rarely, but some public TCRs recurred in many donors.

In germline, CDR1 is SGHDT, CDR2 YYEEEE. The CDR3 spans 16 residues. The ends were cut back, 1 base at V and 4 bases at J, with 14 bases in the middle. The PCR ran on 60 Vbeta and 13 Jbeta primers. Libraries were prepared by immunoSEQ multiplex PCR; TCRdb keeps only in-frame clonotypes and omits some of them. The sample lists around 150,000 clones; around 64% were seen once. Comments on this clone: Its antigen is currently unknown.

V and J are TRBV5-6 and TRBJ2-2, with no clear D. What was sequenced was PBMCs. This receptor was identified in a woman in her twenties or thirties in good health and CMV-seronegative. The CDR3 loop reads CASSLWLNRITGELFF. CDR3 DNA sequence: TGTGCCAGCAGCTTGTGGCTCAACAGAATCACCGGGGAGCTGTTTTTT.